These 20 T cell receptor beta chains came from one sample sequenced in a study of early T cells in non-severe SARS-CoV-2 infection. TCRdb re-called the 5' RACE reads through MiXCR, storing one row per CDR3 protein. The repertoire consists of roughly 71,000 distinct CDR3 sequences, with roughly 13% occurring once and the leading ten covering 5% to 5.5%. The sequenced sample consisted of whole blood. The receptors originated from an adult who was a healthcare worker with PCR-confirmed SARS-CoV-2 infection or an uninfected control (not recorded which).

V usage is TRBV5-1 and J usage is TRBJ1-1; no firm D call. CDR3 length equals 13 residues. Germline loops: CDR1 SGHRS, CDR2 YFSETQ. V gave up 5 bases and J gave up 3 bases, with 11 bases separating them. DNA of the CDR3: TGCGCCAGCAGAAGCGCCCCGGACACTGAAGCTTTCTTT. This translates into CASRSAPDTEAFF.

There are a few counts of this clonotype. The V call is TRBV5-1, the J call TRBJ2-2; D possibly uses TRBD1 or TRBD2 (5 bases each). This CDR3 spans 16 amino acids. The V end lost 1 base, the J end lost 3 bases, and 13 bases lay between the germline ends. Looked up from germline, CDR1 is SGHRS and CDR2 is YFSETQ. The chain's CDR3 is CASSLLPLGDTGELFF. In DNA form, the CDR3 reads TGCGCCAGCAGCTTGCTGCCCCTGGGGGACACCGGGGAGCTGTTTTTT.

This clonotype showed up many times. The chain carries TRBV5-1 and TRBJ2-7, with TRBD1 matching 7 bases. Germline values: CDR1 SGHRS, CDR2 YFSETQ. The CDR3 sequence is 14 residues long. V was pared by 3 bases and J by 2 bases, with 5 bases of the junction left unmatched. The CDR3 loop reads CASSSRDSAYEQYF. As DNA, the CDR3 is TGCGCCAGCAGCTCCCGGGACAGCGCCTACGAGCAGTACTTC.

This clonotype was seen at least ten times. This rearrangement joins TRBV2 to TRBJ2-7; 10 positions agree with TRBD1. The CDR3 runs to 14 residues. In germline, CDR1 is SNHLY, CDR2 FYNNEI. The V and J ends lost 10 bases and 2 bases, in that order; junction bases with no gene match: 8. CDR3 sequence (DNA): TGTGCCACCACGTTGGGACAGGGGCCCTACGAGCAGTACTTC. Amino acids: CATTLGQGPYEQYF.

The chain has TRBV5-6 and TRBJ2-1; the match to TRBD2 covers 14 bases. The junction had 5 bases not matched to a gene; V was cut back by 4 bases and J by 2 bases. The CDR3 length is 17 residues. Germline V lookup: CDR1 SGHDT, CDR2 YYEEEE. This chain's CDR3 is CASSAGLAGGPYNEQFF. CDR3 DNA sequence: TGTGCCAGCAGCGCCGGACTAGCGGGAGGTCCCTACAATGAGCAGTTCTTC.

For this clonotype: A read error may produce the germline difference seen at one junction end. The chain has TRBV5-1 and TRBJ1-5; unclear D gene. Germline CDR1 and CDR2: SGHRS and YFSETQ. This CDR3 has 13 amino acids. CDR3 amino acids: CASSLGHDQPQQF. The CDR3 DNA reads TGCGCCAGCAGCTTGGGGCACGACCAGCCCCAGCAATTT.

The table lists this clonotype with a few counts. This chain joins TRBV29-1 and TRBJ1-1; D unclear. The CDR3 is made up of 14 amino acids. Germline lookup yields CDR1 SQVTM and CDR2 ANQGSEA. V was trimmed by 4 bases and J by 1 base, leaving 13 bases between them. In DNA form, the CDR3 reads TGCAGCGTTGCCAACCACGGAGCGAACACTGAAGCTTTCTTT. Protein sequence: CSVANHGANTEAFF.

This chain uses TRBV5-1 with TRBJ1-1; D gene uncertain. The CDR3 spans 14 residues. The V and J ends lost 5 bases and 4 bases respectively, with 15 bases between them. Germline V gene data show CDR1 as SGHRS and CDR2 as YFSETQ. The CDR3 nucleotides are TGCGCCAGCAGTGGGATAGGGTACGGCACTGAAGCTTTCTTT. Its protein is CASSGIGYGTEAFF.

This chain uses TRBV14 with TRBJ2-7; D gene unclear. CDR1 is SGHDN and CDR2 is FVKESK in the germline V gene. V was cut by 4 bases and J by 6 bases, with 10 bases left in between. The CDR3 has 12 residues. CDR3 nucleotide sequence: TGTGCCAGCAGCCTATACGTGGGCGAGCAGTACTTC. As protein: CASSLYVGEQYF.

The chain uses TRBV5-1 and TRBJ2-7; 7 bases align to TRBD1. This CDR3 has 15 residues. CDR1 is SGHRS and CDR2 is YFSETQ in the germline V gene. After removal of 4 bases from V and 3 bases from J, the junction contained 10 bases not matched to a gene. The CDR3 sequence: CASSQEPTGNYEQYF. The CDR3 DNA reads TGCGCCAGCAGCCAAGAACCGACAGGGAACTACGAGCAGTACTTC.

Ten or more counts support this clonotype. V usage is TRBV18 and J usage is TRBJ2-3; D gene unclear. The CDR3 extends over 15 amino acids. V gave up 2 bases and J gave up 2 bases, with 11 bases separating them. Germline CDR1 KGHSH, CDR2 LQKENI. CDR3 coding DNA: TGTGCCAGCTCACCAGGGGTTCGTGACACAGATACGCAGTATTTT. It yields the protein CASSPGVRDTDTQYF.

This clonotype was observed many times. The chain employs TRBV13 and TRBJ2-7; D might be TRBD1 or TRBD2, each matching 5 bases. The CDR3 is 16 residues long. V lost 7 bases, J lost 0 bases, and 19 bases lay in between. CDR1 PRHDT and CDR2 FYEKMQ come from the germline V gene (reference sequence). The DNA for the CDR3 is TGTGCCAGCAACTGGGTTTTCGGGGACGGCTCCTACGAGCAGTACTTC. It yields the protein CASNWVFGDGSYEQYF.

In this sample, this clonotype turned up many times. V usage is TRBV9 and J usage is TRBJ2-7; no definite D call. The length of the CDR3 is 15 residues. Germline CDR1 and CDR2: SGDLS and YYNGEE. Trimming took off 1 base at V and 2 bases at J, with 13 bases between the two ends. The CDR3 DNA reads TGTGCCAGCAGCGTAACTCCAGGTCCCACCTACGAGCAGTACTTC. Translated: CASSVTPGPTYEQYF. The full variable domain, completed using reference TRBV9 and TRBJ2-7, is DSGVTQTPKHLITATGQRVTLRCSPRSGDLSVYWYQQSLDQGLQFLIQYYNGEERAKGNILERFSAQQFPDLHSELNLSSLELGDSALYFCASSVTPGPTYEQYFGPGTRLTVT.

The CDR3 coding sequence is TGCGCCAGCACCAAAGGGGGGGTGGTTAATGAAAAACTGTTTTTT. Its translation is CASTKGGVVNEKLFF. V is TRBV4-1 and J is TRBJ1-4, with TRBD1 as a possible D gene (6 bases). This CDR3 contains 15 residues. Germline CDR1 and CDR2: MGHRA and YSYEKL. The ends were cut back, 7 bases at V and 4 bases at J, with 16 bases in the middle.

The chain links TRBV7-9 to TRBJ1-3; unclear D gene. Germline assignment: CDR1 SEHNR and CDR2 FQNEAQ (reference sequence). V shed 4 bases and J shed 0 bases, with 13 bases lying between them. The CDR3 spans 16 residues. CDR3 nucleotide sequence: TGTGCCAGCAGCTCACATGCTTGGAACTCTGGAAACACCATATATTTT. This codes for CASSSHAWNSGNTIYF.

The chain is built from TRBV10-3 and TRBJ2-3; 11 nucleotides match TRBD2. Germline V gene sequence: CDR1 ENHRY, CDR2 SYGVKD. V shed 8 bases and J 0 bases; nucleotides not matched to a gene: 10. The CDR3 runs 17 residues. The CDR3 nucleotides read TGTGCCATCGGGACTAGCGGAAAGAGAGGTAGCACAGATACGCAGTATTTT. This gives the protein CAIGTSGKRGSTDTQYF.

The CDR3 DNA reads TGCGCCAGCAGCGCAACAGGCGTCGGGACCTACGAGCAGTACTTC. Protein sequence: CASSATGVGTYEQYF. The J gene is TRBJ2-7, the V gene TRBV5-1; D is tentatively TRBD1 or TRBD2 (5 bases each). CDR3 length: 15 residues. V dropped 4 bases and J dropped 2 bases, with 16 bases sitting between them. Germline V gene sequence: CDR1 SGHRS, CDR2 YFSETQ.

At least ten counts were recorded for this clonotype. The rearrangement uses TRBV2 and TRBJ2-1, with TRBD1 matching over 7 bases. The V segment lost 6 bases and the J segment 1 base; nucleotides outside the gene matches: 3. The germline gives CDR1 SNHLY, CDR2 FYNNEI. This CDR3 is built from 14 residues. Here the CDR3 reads CASRTGQSYNEQFF. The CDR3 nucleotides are TGTGCCAGCAGGACGGGACAGTCCTACAATGAGCAGTTCTTC.

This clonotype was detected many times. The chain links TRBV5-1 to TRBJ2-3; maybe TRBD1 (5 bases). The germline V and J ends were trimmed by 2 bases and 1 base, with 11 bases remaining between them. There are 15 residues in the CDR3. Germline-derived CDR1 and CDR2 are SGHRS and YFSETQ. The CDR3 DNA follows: TGCGCCAGCAGCTTCCGGCAGGGCGGCACAGATACGCAGTATTTT. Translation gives CASSFRQGGTDTQYF.

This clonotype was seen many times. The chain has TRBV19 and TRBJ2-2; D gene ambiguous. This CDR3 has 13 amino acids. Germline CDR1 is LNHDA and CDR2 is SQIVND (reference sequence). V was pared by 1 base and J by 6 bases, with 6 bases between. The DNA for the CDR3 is TGTGCCAGTAGTATAGGATTGGCCGGGGAGCTGTTTTTT. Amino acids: CASSIGLAGELFF.